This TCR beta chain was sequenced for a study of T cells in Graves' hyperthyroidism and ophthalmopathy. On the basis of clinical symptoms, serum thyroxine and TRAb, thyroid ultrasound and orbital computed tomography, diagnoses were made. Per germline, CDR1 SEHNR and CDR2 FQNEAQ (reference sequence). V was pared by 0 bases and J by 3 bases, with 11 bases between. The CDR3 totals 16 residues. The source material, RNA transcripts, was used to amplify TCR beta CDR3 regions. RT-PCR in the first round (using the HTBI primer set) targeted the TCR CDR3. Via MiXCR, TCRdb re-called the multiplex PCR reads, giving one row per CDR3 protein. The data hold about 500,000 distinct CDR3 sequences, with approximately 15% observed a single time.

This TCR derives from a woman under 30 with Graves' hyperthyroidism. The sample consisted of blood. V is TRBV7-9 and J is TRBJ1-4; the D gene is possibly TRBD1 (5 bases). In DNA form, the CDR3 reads TGTGCCAGCAGCTTAGCCTGGGGGTCAGCTAATGAAAAACTGTTTTTT. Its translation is CASSLAWGSANEKLFF.